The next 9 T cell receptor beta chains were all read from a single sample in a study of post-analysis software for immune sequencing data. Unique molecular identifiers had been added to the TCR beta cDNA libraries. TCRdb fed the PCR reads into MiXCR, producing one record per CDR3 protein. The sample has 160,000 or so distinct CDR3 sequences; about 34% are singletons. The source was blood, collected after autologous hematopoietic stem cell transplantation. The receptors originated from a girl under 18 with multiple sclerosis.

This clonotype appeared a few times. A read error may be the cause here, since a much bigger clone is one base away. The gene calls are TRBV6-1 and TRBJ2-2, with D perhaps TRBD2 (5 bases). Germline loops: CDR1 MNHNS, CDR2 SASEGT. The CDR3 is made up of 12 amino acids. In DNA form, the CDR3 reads TGTGCCAGCATTGACCTCACCGGGGAGCGGTTTTTT. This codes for CASIDLTGERFF.

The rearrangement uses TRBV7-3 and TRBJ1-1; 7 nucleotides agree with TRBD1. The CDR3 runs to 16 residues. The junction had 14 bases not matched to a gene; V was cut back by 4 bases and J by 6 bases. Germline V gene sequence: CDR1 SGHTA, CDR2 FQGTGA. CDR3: CASSSGSRGGRAEAFF. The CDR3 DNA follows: TGTGCCAGCAGCTCCGGATCCAGGGGGGGTAGAGCTGAAGCTTTCTTT. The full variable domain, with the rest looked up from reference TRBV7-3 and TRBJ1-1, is GAGVSQTPSNKVTEKGKYVELRCDPISGHTALYWYRQSLGQGPEFLIYFQGTGAADDSGLPNDRFFAVRPEGSVSTLKIQRTERGDSAVYLCASSSGSRGGRAEAFFGQGTRLTVV.

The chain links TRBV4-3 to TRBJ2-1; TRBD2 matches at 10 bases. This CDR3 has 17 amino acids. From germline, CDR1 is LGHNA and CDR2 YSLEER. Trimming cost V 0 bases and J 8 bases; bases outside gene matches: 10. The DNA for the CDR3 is TGCGCCAGCAGCCAAGATGATCGGCTAGCGGGAGCCGATGAGCAGTTCTTC. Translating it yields CASSQDDRLAGADEQFF.

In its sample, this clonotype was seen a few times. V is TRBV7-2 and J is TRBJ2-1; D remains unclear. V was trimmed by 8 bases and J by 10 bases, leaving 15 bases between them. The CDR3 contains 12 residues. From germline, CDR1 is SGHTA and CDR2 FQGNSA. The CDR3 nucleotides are TGTGCCAGCGGTCGGGTACAAGGGGAGCAGTTCTTC. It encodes CASGRVQGEQFF.

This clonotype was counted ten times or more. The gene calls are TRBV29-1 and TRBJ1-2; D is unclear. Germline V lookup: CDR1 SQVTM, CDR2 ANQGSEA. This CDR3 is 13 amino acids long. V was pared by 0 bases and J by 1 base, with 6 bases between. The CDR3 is CSVEDRINYGYTF. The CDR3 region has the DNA TGCAGCGTTGAAGATCGGATTAACTATGGCTACACCTTC.

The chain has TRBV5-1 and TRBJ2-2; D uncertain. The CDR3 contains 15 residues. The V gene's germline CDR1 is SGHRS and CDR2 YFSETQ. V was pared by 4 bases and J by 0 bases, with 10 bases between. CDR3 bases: TGCGCCAGCAGCCAGGACCGAGCGAACACCGGGGAGCTGTTTTTT. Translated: CASSQDRANTGELFF.

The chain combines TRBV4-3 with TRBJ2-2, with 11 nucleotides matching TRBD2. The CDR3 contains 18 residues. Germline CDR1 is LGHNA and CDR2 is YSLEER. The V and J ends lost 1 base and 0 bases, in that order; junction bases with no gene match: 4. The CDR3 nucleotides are TGCGCCAGCAGCCAAGGGTTAGCGGGAGGGCCGAACACCGGGGAGCTGTTTTTT. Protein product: CASSQGLAGGPNTGELFF.

The CDR3 nucleotides read TGTGCCAGCAGTTTACCCCTCCAGGGGGCCTTGAGTTCACCCCTCCACTTT. Encoded protein: CASSLPLQGALSSPLHF. The chain employs TRBV28 and TRBJ1-6, with TRBD1 matching 8 bases. Germline V CDR1 and CDR2: MDHEN, SYDVKM. The J segment lost 9 bases and the V segment lost 2 bases, leaving 12 bases of the junction unmatched. The CDR3 length is 17 residues.

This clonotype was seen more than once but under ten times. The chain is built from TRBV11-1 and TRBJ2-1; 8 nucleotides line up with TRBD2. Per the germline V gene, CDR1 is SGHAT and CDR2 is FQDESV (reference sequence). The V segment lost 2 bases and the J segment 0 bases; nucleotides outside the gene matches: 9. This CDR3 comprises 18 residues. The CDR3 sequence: CASSLRWIAGGSYNEQFF. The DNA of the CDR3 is TGTGCCAGCAGCTTAAGGTGGATCGCGGGAGGCTCCTACAATGAGCAGTTCTTC.